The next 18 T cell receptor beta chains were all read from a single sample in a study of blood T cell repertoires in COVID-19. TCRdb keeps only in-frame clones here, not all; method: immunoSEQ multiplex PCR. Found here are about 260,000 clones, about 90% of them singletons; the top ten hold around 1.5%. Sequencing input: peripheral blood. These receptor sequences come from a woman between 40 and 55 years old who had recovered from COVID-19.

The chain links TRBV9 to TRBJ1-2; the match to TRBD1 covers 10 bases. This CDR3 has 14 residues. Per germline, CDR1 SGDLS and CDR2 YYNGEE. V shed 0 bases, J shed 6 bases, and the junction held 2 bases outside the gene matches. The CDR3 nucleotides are TGTGCCAGCAGCGTAGGACAGGGGGCTCATGGCTACACCTTC. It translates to CASSVGQGAHGYTF. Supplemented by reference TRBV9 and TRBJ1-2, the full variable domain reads DSGVTQTPKHLITATGQRVTLRCSPRSGDLSVYWYQQSLDQGLQFLIQYYNGEERAKGNILERFSAQQFPDLHSELNLSSLELGDSALYFCASSVGQGAHGYTFGSGTRLTVV.

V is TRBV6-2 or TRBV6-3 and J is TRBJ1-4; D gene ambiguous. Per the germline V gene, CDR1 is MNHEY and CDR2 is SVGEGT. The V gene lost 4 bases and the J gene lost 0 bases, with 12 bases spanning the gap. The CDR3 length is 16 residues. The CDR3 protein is CASSLFPRSTNEKLFF. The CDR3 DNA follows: TGTGCCAGCAGTTTATTTCCTCGGTCAACTAATGAAAAACTGTTTTTT.

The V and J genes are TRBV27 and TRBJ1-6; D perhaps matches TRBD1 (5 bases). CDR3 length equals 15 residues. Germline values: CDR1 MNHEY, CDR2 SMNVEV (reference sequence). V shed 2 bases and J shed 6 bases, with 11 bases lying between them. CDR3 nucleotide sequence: TGTGCCAGCAGTTTAGGGGGGATTGGTAATTCACCCCTCCACTTT. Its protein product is CASSLGGIGNSPLHF.

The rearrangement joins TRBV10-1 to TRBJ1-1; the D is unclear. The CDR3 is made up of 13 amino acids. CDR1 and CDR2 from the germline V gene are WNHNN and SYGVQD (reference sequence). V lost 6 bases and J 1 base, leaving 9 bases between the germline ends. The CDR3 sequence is CASSLTGNTEAFF. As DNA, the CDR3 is TGCGCCAGCAGCCTAACGGGGAACACTGAAGCTTTCTTT.

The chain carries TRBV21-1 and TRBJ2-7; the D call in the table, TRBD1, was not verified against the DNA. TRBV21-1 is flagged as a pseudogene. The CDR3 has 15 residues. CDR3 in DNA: TGTGCCAGCAGCAAAACGTTTGATATAAGGGGGGAGCAGTACTTC. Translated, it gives CASSKTFDIRGEQYF.

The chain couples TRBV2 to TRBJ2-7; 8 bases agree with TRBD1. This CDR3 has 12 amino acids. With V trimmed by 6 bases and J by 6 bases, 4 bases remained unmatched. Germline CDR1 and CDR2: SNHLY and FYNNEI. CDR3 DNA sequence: TGTGCCAGCAGCTATACAGGGGGCGAGCAGTACTTC. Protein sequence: CASSYTGGEQYF.

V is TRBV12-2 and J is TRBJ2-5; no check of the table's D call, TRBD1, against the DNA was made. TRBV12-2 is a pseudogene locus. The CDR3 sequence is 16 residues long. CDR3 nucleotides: TGTGCAAGTCGCTCGAACCGAAAAGACAGAAAAGAGACCCAGTACTTC. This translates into CASRSNRKDRKETQYF.

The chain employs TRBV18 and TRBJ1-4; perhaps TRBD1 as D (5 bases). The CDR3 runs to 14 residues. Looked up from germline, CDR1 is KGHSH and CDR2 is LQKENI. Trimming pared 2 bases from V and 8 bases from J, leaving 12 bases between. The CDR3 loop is CASSPSDPGEKLFF. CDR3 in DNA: TGTGCCAGCTCACCATCAGATCCAGGGGAAAAACTGTTTTTT.

CDR3 sequence reads: CASSYPSGGVRGTQYF. The CDR3, as DNA: TGTGCCAGCAGTTACCCCAGCGGGGGCGTTAGAGGGACCCAGTACTTC. The chain carries TRBV6-5 and TRBJ2-5; 8 bases are shared with TRBD2. The CDR3 has 16 residues. CDR1 MNHEY and CDR2 SVGAGI come from the germline V gene. Trimming took 2 bases from V and 7 from J; bases not matched to a gene: 12.

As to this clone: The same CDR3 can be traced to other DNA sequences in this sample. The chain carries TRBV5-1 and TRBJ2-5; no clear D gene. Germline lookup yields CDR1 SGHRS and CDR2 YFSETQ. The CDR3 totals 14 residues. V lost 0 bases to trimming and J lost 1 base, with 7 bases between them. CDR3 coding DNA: TGCGCCAGCAGCTTGGCCAGTCCCCAAGAGACCCAGTACTTC. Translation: CASSLASPQETQYF.

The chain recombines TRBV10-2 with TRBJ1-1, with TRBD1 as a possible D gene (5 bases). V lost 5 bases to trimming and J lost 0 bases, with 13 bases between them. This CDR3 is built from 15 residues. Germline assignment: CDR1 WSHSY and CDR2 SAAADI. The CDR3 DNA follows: TGCGCCAGCAGTCAGGGCTGGGCCATGAACACTGAAGCTTTCTTT. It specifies CASSQGWAMNTEAFF.

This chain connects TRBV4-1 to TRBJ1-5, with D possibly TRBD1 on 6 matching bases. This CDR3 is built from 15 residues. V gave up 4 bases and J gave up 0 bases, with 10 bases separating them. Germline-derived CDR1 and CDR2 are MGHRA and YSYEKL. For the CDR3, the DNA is TGCGCCAGCAGCCCGACAGGATATAGCAATCAGCCCCAGCATTTT. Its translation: CASSPTGYSNQPQHF.

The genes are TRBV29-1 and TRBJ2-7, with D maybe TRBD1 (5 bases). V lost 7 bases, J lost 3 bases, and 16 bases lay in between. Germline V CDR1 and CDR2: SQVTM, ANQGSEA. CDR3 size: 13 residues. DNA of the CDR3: TGCAGCGCTGGCCCCAGGGCAGGCTACGAGCAGTACTTC. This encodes CSAGPRAGYEQYF.

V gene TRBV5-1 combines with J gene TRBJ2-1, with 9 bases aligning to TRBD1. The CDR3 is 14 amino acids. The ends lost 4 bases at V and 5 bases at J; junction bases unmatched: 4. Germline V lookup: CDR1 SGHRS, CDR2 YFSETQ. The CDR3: CASSRGQGNNEQFF. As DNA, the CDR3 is TGCGCCAGCAGCAGGGGACAGGGAAACAATGAGCAGTTCTTC.

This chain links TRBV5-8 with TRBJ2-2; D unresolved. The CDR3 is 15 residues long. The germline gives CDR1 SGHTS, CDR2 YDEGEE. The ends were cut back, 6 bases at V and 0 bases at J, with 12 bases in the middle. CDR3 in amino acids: CASNPRYANTGELFF. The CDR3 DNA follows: TGTGCCAGCAACCCCCGCTACGCGAACACCGGGGAGCTGTTTTTT.

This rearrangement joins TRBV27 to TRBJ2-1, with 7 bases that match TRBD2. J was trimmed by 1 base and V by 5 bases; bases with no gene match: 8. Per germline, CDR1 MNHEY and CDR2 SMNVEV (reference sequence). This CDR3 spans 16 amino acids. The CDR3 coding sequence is TGTGCCAGCAGTCCACGGGGGGTCAGGTCCTACAATGAGCAGTTCTTC. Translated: CASSPRGVRSYNEQFF.

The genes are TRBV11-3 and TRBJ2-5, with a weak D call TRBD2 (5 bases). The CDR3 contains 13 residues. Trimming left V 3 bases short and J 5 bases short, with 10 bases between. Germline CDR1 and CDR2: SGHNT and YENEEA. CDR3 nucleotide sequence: TGTGCCAGCAGCTTGGGCCGGAGGGAGACCCAGTACTTC. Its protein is CASSLGRRETQYF.

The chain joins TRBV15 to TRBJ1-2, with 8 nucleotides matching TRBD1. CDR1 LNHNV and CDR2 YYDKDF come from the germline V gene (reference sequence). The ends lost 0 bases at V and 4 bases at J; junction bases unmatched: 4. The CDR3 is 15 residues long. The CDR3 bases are TGTGCCACCAGCAGAGATATCGACAGGGGCTATGGCTACACCTTC. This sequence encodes CATSRDIDRGYGYTF.